This T cell receptor beta chain was recovered during a study of T cell responses to AZD1222 COVID-19 vaccine. A remark on this clone: Its matching antigen is unknown.

Study-level findings and limits: Clonal diversity was possibly underestimated, and white British individuals and females predominated among donors. Only five or six individuals given AZD1222 were seropositive at baseline. Variant regions that are unmutated are reportedly the target of nearly half of spike-specific TCRs.

Sequencing was performed with immunoSEQ multiplex PCR; in TCRdb, only in-frame clones are kept and a portion is missing. The profile shows more than 150,000 clones, approximately 92% of them singletons. From germline, CDR1 is PRHDT and CDR2 FYEKMQ (reference sequence). This CDR3 region has 14 residues. Trimming cost V 6 bases and J 3 bases; bases outside gene matches: 5. The J gene is TRBJ2-5, the V gene TRBV13; 9 bases match TRBD1. The receptor was derived from an adult in good health. The material sequenced was peripheral blood, taken on day 0 of AZD1222 vaccination. CDR3 sequence reads: CASRADRGEETQYF. CDR3 sequence (DNA): TGTGCCAGCAGAGCGGACAGGGGCGAAGAGACCCAGTACTTC.